The clone carrying this T cell receptor beta chain occurred once. Its target is unknown. These data belong to a study of T cells in Graves' hyperthyroidism and ophthalmopathy. Study results and caveats: Ophthalmopathy could be told apart from stable hyperthyroidism with a 13 V-J model.

Regions amplified from RNA transcripts were the TCR beta CDR3 regions. When the TCR CDR3 underwent first-round RT-PCR, the HTBI primer set was used. TCRdb analysed the multiplex PCR reads with MiXCR anew, one entry per CDR3 protein. The data contain approximately 610,000 distinct CDR3 sequences, approximately 15% of them singletons. The sample comprised blood. The source is a woman in her 40s with Graves' ophthalmopathy.

CDR3 amino acids: CAHKRAGGFHEQYF. The CDR3 DNA sequence: TGTGCCCATAAGCGGGCAGGGGGTTTCCACGAGCAGTACTTC. The chain has TRBV6-2 or TRBV6-3 and TRBJ2-7, with a possible D match to TRBD1 (7 bases). The germline CDR1 and CDR2 sequences are MNHEY and SVGEGT. Trimming left V 11 bases short and J 5 bases short, with 22 bases between. The CDR3 is 14 residues long.